This T cell receptor (beta chain) is from a study of CXCR3-negative and CXCR3-positive naive CD8 T cells. Study information: Per library, roughly 1.4 +/- 0.3 million reads; about 135 million TRB reads overall.

Worth noting for this clonotype: The antigen is undetermined.

The study made its TRB cDNA libraries by 5' RACE, adding UMI labels. TCRdb reprocessed the 5' RACE reads and keeps a single row for each CDR3 protein, giving no DNA. This repertoire comprises about 60,000 distinct CDR3 sequences; its ten largest clones make up under 0.9%. This CDR3 comprises 14 residues. Germline V CDR1 and CDR2: SEHNR, FQNEAQ (reference sequence). Notes on the study in general: Higher TRB CDR3 hydrophobicity marked CXCR3-positive naive cells relative to CXCR3-negative naive cells.

The sequence was obtained from a human donor in good health. Some clones in this sample may be carry-over from other donors' samples. The rearrangement joins TRBV7-9 to TRBJ1-1. Sequenced sample: naive CXCR3+ CD8+ T cells from blood. As to subset: CD45RO-CCR7+CD27+CD95- naive CD8+ T cells expressing CXCR3 (TNR3+). The CDR3 sequence is CASSFLTDATEAFF.